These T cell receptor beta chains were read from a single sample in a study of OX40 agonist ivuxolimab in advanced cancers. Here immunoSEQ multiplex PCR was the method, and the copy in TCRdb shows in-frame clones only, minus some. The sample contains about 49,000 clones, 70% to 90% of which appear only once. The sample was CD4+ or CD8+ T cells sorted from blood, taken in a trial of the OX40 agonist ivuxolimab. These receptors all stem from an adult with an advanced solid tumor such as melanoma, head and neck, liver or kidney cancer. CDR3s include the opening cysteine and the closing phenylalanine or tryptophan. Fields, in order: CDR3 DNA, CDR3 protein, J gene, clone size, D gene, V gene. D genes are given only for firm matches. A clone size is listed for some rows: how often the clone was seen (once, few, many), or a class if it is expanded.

TGTGCCATCAGTGACCCGTCGGGGGGGACTAGCGGGACAGGTAATGAGCAGTTCTTC | CAISDPSGGTSGTGNEQFF | TRBJ2-1 | - | TRBD2 | TRBV10-3
TGTGCCAGCAGCTCAGCCTGGGGGGGCGCTGGGAATGAGCAGTTCTTC | CASSSAWGGAGNEQFF | TRBJ2-1 | - | - | TRBV7-6
TGTGCCAGCACCCTGGGCACTGAAGCTTTCTTT | CASTLGTEAFF | TRBJ1-1 | once | - | TRBV27
TGTGCCAGCAGCTTCGGGCTAGCGGGGACAGATACGCAGTATTTT | CASSFGLAGTDTQYF | TRBJ2-3 | - | TRBD2 | TRBV7-9
TGTGCCAGCAGCTTAGCCAGCGGCTTCTCGACCCAGTACTTC | CASSLASGFSTQYF | TRBJ2-5 | - | - | TRBV11-3
TGCAGCGTTGGGCGGGGGACAACAGACAATGAGCAGTTCTTC | CSVGRGTTDNEQFF | TRBJ2-1 | - | - | TRBV29-1
TGTGCCATCTCACTAGCGGGAGACTCTAGCACAGATACGCAGTATTTT | CAISLAGDSSTDTQYF | TRBJ2-3 | few | TRBD2 | TRBV10-3
TGTGCCAGTAGTAATGACAGGGAGAACTATGGCTACACCTTC | CASSNDRENYGYTF | TRBJ1-2 | few | TRBD1 | TRBV19
TGTGCCAGCTCACCGTACGGGCCGAACACTGAAGCTTTCTTT | CASSPYGPNTEAFF | TRBJ1-1 | - | - | TRBV18
TGTGCCAGCAGTGATCAATCATTTGGATTCTCCTACGAGCAGTACTTC | CASSDQSFGFSYEQYF | TRBJ2-7 | - | - | TRBV6-1
TGTGCCATCAGGCGCAGGGATGGGGCCAACGTCCTGACTTTC | CAIRRRDGANVLTF | TRBJ2-6 | - | - | TRBV10-3
TGTGCCAGCAGCACATCCGGGACTAACTATGGCTACACCTTC | CASSTSGTNYGYTF | TRBJ1-2 | - | - | TRBV7-2
TGTGCCAGCAGCTTACGGACAGGGAGCTACGAGCAGTACTTC | CASSLRTGSYEQYF | TRBJ2-7 | once | TRBD1 | TRBV11-1
TGTGCCAGCAGGCCGATAGACAGGGCTGACGAGCAGTACTTC | CASRPIDRADEQYF | TRBJ2-7 | many | TRBD1 | TRBV2
TGTGCCAGCAGCTTAGGAGCGGGGGGCAACAGAGGCACAGATACGCAGTATTTT | CASSLGAGGNRGTDTQYF | TRBJ2-3 | - | TRBD2 | TRBV7-6
TGTGCCAGCAGTACAACTAACGGGGCGATCCCTTTCTTT | CASSTTNGAIPFF | TRBJ1-1 | - | - | TRBV6-5
TGCAGCGTTGGATCAGGGGACGAAAAACTGTTTTTT | CSVGSGDEKLFF | TRBJ1-4 | - | - | TRBV29-1
TGTGCCAGCAGTTTGCAGCTACGTAACGAGCAGTACTTC | CASSLQLRNEQYF | TRBJ2-7 | - | - | TRBV27
TGTGCCAGCAGCACGGGACAGGGGTCCTACGAGCAGTACTTC | CASSTGQGSYEQYF | TRBJ2-7 | - | TRBD1 | TRBV28
TGCGCCAGCAGCTTGGTGGGACTAGCCGCCGATGAGCAGTTCTTC | CASSLVGLAADEQFF | TRBJ2-1 | - | TRBD2 | TRBV5-1
TGTGCCAGCAGTTGGGCGGGAGGCAGGCACAATGAGCAGTTCTTC | CASSWAGGRHNEQFF | TRBJ2-1 | once | TRBD2 | TRBV28
TGTGCCGGGCAGGGAGCCTACAATGAGCAGTTCTTC | CAGQGAYNEQFF | TRBJ2-1 | - | - | TRBV30
TGTGCCAGCAGCTCAGTGGGGCTGGGGGAGAACCCCACAGATACGCAGTATTTT | CASSSVGLGENPTDTQYF | TRBJ2-3 | - | - | TRBV9
TGTGCCAGCAGCGATGACGCTGGATACTACGAGCAGTACTTC | CASSDDAGYYEQYF | TRBJ2-7 | - | - | TRBV5-6
TGTGCCAGCAGAGCGGGAGGGTACAATGAGCAGTTCTTC | CASRAGGYNEQFF | TRBJ2-1 | - | TRBD2 | TRBV6-5
TGCGCCAGCAGCCAAGACCTAGCGGGGGGCACAGATACGCAGTATTTT | CASSQDLAGGTDTQYF | TRBJ2-3 | few | TRBD2 | TRBV4-3
TGTGCCAGCAGTGTTGAGGCCGGGGCGGCAACAGCTTTCTTT | CASSVEAGAATAFF | TRBJ1-1 | - | - | TRBV6-1
TGTGCCAGCAGCTTAAAACTTACAGGGGTCGGGGCCAACGTCCTGACTTTC | CASSLKLTGVGANVLTF | TRBJ2-6 | - | TRBD1 | TRBV7-3
TGTGCCAGCAGCCGGCCGGTGGAGGGCTACACCTTC | CASSRPVEGYTF | TRBJ1-2 | - | - | TRBV9
TGTGCCAGCAGTTACTCAGCAGGGCCCTCTGGAAACACCATATATTTT | CASSYSAGPSGNTIYF | TRBJ1-3 | - | - | TRBV6-6
TGTGCCAGCAGCCAATTCGATATAGGGGGTAACTATGGCTACACCTTC | CASSQFDIGGNYGYTF | TRBJ1-2 | - | - | TRBV5-4
TGTGCTAGTGGTTTGGGCGGACTAGCGGGGGAGAGGGAGCAGTTCTTC | CASGLGGLAGEREQFF | TRBJ2-1 | few | TRBD2 | TRBV12-5
TGTGCCAGCAGCCGGACTCTATTCATGAACACTGAAGCTTTCTTT | CASSRTLFMNTEAFF | TRBJ1-1 | - | - | TRBV14
TGTGCCAGCAGCTTTCAGCGGGACACTGAAGCTTTCTTT | CASSFQRDTEAFF | TRBJ1-1 | - | - | TRBV7-2
TGTGCCAGCAGCTCTCCGATCGTCTTTCGTGAAAAACTGTTTTTT | CASSSPIVFREKLFF | TRBJ1-4 | once | - | TRBV7-8
TGTGCCAGTAGCCAGGAGGGACTAGCGCAGTATTTT | CASSQEGLAQYF | TRBJ2-3 | - | TRBD2 | TRBV19
TGTGCCAGCAGCTTAGACCGACAGGGACGAGGCACAGATACGCAGTATTTT | CASSLDRQGRGTDTQYF | TRBJ2-3 | - | TRBD1 | TRBV7-2
TGCAGCGTCGACACCATCGGCACTGAAGCTTTCTTT | CSVDTIGTEAFF | TRBJ1-1 | - | - | TRBV29-1
TGCGCCAGCAGCGGAGGGACGGTCAACACTGAAGCTTTCTTT | CASSGGTVNTEAFF | TRBJ1-1 | - | - | TRBV5-1
TGTGCCTGGAACCCGGCCGACTTGGCTAACTATGGCTACACCTTC | CAWNPADLANYGYTF | TRBJ1-2 | - | - | TRBV30
TGTGCCAGCAGCTTTTTGAGTACTGAAGCTTTCTTT | CASSFLSTEAFF | TRBJ1-1 | - | - | TRBV5-4
TGTGCCAGCGGGCGCGTTGTAGGATATGAACTGTTTTTT | CASGRVVGYELFF | TRBJ1-4 | - | - | TRBV6-5
TGTGCCAGCAGCTTGGGGGACAGGGGTGAAAAACTGTTTTTT | CASSLGDRGEKLFF | TRBJ1-4 | - | TRBD1 | TRBV5-4
TGTGCCAGCAGCTTAATGAGAGGGGGCTACAATGAGCAGTTCTTC | CASSLMRGGYNEQFF | TRBJ2-1 | - | - | TRBV7-2
TGTGCCAGCGCAACGGGACAGGGCGACAATGAGCAGTTCTTC | CASATGQGDNEQFF | TRBJ2-1 | - | TRBD1 | TRBV7-8
TGCGCCAGCAGCCTGGTAGCGGGAGAAGATACGCAGTATTTT | CASSLVAGEDTQYF | TRBJ2-3 | - | TRBD2 | TRBV4-1
TGTGCCAGCAGCGTAGCACGGGCCCAGGGTCGTGCGCAGTATTTT | CASSVARAQGRAQYF | TRBJ2-3 | - | - | TRBV9
TGTGCCAGCAGTTACTCGAGAAGGGGTTACACCGGGGAGCTGTTTTTT | CASSYSRRGYTGELFF | TRBJ2-2 | - | - | TRBV6-5
TGCGCCAGCAGCCCGAGCCGGGGGACCTACACAGATACGCAGTATTTT | CASSPSRGTYTDTQYF | TRBJ2-3 | - | - | TRBV5-1
TGTGCCAGCTCTGGCGGGACAGGGCGATCTGGAAACACCATATATTTT | CASSGGTGRSGNTIYF | TRBJ1-3 | - | TRBD1 | TRBV19
TGTGCCTGGCGGGGGGGGACAGGGGACCTTAGCAATCAGCCCCAGCATTTT | CAWRGGTGDLSNQPQHF | TRBJ1-5 | - | TRBD1 | TRBV30
TGTGCCAGTAGTTTTTGGGCAGACCAGAACACTGAAGCTTTCTTT | CASSFWADQNTEAFF | TRBJ1-1 | - | - | TRBV19
TGTGCCAGTAGTCGAAGGACAGATACGCAGTATTTT | CASSRRTDTQYF | TRBJ2-3 | - | - | TRBV19
TGTGCCAGCAGTGTCGCCCCCCCCCTCGGGACTAGCGGATACGAGCAGTACTTC | CASSVAPPLGTSGYEQYF | TRBJ2-7 | - | TRBD2 | TRBV27
TGTGCCTGGAGGGCTAGACTAAACTCCTACGAGCAGTACTTC | CAWRARLNSYEQYF | TRBJ2-7 | - | - | TRBV30
TGTGCCAGCAGCCTGACAGGGGGCGGTTTAAGGGATGGCTACACCTTC | CASSLTGGGLRDGYTF | TRBJ1-2 | few | TRBD1 | TRBV4-2
TGTGCCAGCACCTCTTCTGGGGGATTCTACACCTTC | CASTSSGGFYTF | TRBJ1-2 | - | - | TRBV6-4
TGTGCCAGCAGCTTGGGGGGTGGACACCCCGGGGAGCTGTTTTTT | CASSLGGGHPGELFF | TRBJ2-2 | - | - | TRBV5-6
TGTGCCAGCGGGCAGGGGAGTTACGAGCAGTACTTC | CASGQGSYEQYF | TRBJ2-7 | - | - | TRBV2
TGTGCCAGTAAACTATCCGGGTCCTACGACTACGAGCAGTACTTC | CASKLSGSYDYEQYF | TRBJ2-7 | - | - | TRBV19